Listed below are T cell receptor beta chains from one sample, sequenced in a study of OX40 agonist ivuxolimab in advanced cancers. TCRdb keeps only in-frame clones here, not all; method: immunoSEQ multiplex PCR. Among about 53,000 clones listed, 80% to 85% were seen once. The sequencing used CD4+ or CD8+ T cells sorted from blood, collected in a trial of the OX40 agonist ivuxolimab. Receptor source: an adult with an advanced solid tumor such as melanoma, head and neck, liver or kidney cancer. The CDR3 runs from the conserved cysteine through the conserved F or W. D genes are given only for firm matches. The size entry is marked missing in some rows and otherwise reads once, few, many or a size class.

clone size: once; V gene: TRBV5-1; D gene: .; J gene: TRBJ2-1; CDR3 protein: CASSLEYQIGPEQFF; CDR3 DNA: TGCGCCAGCAGCTTGGAATATCAAATCGGTCCTGAGCAGTTCTTC
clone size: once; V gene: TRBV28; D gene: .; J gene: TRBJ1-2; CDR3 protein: CASRNDRRNEYGYTF; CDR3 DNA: TGTGCCAGCAGGAACGACAGAAGGAATGAATATGGCTACACCTTC
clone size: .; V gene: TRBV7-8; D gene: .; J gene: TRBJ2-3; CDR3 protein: CASSLAGGATDTQYF; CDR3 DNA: TGTGCCAGCAGCTTAGCGGGGGGGGCCACAGATACGCAGTATTTT
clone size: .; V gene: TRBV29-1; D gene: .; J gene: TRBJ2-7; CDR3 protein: CSQGGGSAINSYEQYF; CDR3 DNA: TGCAGCCAGGGGGGCGGGAGCGCGATAAACTCCTACGAGCAGTACTTC
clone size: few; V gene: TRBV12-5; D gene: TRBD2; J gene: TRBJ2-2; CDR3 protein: CASAREDTGELFF; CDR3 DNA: TGTGCTAGTGCCCGGGAGGACACCGGGGAGCTGTTTTTT
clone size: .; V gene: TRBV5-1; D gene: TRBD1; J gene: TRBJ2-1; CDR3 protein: CASSLGDRVEDEQFF; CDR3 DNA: TGCGCCAGCAGCTTGGGCGACAGGGTGGAAGATGAGCAGTTCTTC
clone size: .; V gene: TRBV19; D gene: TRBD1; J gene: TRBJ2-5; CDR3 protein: CASSGTGERETQYF; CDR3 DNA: TGTGCCAGTAGTGGGACAGGGGAGAGGGAGACCCAGTACTTC
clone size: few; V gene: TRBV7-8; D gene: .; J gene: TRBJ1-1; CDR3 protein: CASSPGVHTEAFF; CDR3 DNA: TGTGCCAGCAGCCCAGGGGTCCACACTGAAGCTTTCTTT
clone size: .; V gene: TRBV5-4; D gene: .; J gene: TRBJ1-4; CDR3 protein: CASSLAPIATNEKLFF; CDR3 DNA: TGTGCCAGCAGCTTGGCCCCCATTGCAACTAATGAAAAACTGTTTTTT
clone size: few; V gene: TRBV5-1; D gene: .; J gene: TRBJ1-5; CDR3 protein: CASIRTGINQPQHF; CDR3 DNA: TGCGCCAGCATTAGAACAGGGATCAATCAGCCCCAGCATTTT
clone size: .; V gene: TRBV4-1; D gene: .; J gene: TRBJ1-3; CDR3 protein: CASSQDDDGLFRISTIYF; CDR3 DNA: TGCGCCAGCAGCCAAGATGATGACGGACTATTCCGGATTAGCACCATATATTTT